The subject of this entry is one TCR beta chain. Antigen: not known. Trimming took 5 bases from V and 1 from J, leaving 11 bases between them. The CDR3 covers 15 residues. From germline, CDR1 is MRHNA and CDR2 SNTAGT. The sample is drawn from a study of regulatory T cells in long-lasting Graves disease. Time point described: persistent/refractory GD, antithyroid drugs over 5 years with positive TRAb. The authors made the TCR library using RNA they extracted from PBMCs. Study conclusions and caveats: Persistent disease exhibited a predilection for TRBV28, TRBJ1-2 and TRBJ2-5. Accuracy may have been reduced by the small sample size.

In building TCR beta libraries, iRepertoire HTBI primers were used together with Arm-PCR of CDR3 regions. TCRdb ran MiXCR on the multiplex PCR reads and lists one entry per CDR3 protein. The sample contains roughly 400,000 distinct CDR3 sequences, under 25% of which appear only once. The source material was peripheral blood mononuclear cells (PBMCs), sampled when the disease was refractory, from a patient treated with antithyroid drugs. The chain recombines TRBV6-4 with TRBJ2-2, with unresolved D. This sequence was found in a female donor with Graves disease. This chain's CDR3 is CASSYLQQNTGELFF. CDR3 in DNA: TGTGCCAGCAGTTATCTCCAACAGAACACCGGGGAGCTGTTTTTT.